Here is one T cell receptor (beta chain) with its context. Germline loops: CDR1 KGHDR, CDR2 SFDVKD. The CDR3 extends over 16 amino acids. The J segment lost 9 bases and the V segment lost 3 bases, leaving 13 bases of the junction unmatched. This record belongs to a study of control samples from healthy donors and cancer patients. Assay used: immunoSEQ multiplex PCR; TCRdb lists only in-frame clones, some missing. The sample carries 150,000 to 200,000 clones, approximately 86% recorded once. This sequence was found in a young man in good health. The sequencing input was blood. The V and J genes are TRBV24-1 and TRBJ1-5; 7 bases match TRBD1. The CDR3: CATSDDNHRGLLPQHF. The CDR3 DNA reads TGTGCCACCAGTGATGACAACCACAGGGGATTATTGCCCCAGCATTTT.